The TCR beta chain described here comes from a study of beta chain features in type 1 diabetes. Study-wide points: Researchers report that Type 1 diabetes patients had moderately but significantly shorter TCRB CDR3s across all four CD4+ subsets.

V gave up 0 bases and J gave up 2 bases, with 11 bases separating them. There are 16 residues in the CDR3. Germline CDR1 is SGHDT and CDR2 is YYEEEE. Notes on this clone: Its antigen remains unidentified.

Expressed TCRB transcripts were sequenced because the isolated RNA had all been reverse transcribed beforehand. Measured with immunoSEQ multiplex PCR; TCRdb has only the in-frame clones, and not every one. The sample holds nearly 350,000 clones, around 9% seen once. The sequencing sample was made of central memory CD4+ T cells from blood. This receptor was identified in a man aged 30 to 45 with type 1 diabetes. This chain connects TRBV5-6 to TRBJ2-2; D may correspond to TRBD1 or TRBD2 (5 bases each). The CDR3: CASSLAGAPNTGELFF. Here the CDR3 DNA reads TGTGCCAGCAGCTTGGCCGGGGCCCCAAACACCGGGGAGCTGTTTTTT.